A single sample gave rise to the 4 T cell receptor beta chains below, sequenced in a study of blood T cell repertoires in COVID-19. The repertoire was sequenced with immunoSEQ multiplex PCR; TCRdb's copy has only in-frame clones and lacks some. The data contain 45,000 to 60,000 clones, 82% of them seen just once; the ten biggest clones take up about 14%. The sequencing sample was made of peripheral blood. All receptors come from a human donor with acute or convalescent COVID-19. The donor label of this sample is uncertain.

The rearrangement joins TRBV30 to TRBJ2-1; 13 bases fit TRBD2. Germline loops: CDR1 GTSNPN, CDR2 SVGIG (reference sequence). V was clipped by 3 bases and J by 8 bases; unmatched bases: 1. The CDR3 consists of 13 residues. The CDR3 DNA is TGTGCCTGGAGGGGACTAGCGGGACATGAGCAGTTCTTC. It is translated as CAWRGLAGHEQFF. The entire variable domain, with the rest obtained from reference TRBV30 and TRBJ2-1, is as follows: SQTIHQWPATLVQPVGSPLSLECTVEGTSNPNLYWYRQAAGRGLQLLFYSVGIGQISSEVPQNLSASRPQDRQFILSSKKLLLSDSGFYLCAWRGLAGHEQFFGPGTRLTVL.

This chain links TRBV7-8 with TRBJ2-2, with TRBD1 as a possible D gene (6 bases). The germline gives CDR1 SGHVS, CDR2 FQNEAQ. CDR3 length equals 15 residues. Trimming took 8 bases from V and 1 from J, leaving 14 bases between them. CDR3 region: CASGGTGMNTGELFF. As DNA, the CDR3 is TGTGCCAGCGGGGGAACAGGGATGAACACCGGGGAGCTGTTTTTT. The whole variable domain, remainder taken from reference TRBV7-8 and TRBJ2-2, is GAGVSQSPRYKVAKRGQDVALRCDPISGHVSLFWYQQALGQGPEFLTYFQNEAQLDKSGLPSDRFFAERPEGSVSTLKIQRTQQEDSAVYLCASGGTGMNTGELFFGEGSRLTVL.

The J gene is TRBJ2-2, the V gene TRBV2, with 7 bases that match TRBD1. Per the germline V gene, CDR1 is SNHLY and CDR2 is FYNNEI. V lost 6 bases and J lost 5; bases outside the gene matches: 6. The CDR3 covers 14 residues. Here the CDR3 reads CASRTGINTGELFF. CDR3 bases: TGTGCCAGCAGGACAGGGATTAATACCGGGGAGCTGTTTTTT.

The chain employs TRBV6-2 or TRBV6-3 and TRBJ2-5; 13 bases line up with TRBD2. Germline loops: CDR1 MNHEY, CDR2 SVGEGT. This CDR3 is 19 amino acids long. The V gene end was trimmed by 6 bases and the J gene end by 1 base; junction bases not matched to a gene: 14. In DNA form, the CDR3 reads TGTGCCAGCAGCCTACGTGGACTAGCGGGAGAACTAATCCAAGAGACCCAGTACTTC. This gives the protein CASSLRGLAGELIQETQYF.